Listed here are 16 T cell receptor beta chains from one sample, sequenced in a study of shared clonotypes between healthy human individuals. Clones were read by immunoSEQ multiplex PCR, and TCRdb kept only the in-frame ones, dropping some. The top ten hold around 13% of the sample, which has about 560,000 clones, roughly 72% seen once. Sequenced input: PBMCs. These receptors were collected from a middle-aged woman in good health. Some clones in this sample may be carry-over from other donors' samples.

J is TRBJ2-5 and V is TRBV9; 9 bases align to TRBD2. The J call is in doubt because the DNA end fits TRBJ2-7 better. Per germline, CDR1 SGDLS and CDR2 YYNGEE. The CDR3 is made up of 15 amino acids. Written as DNA, the CDR3 is TGTGCCAGCAGCGTAGAGGGGACTAGCTTTTACGAGCAGTACTTC. This codes for CASSVEGTSFYEQYF.

The gene calls are TRBV28 and TRBJ1-4, with D unclear. CDR3 length: 15 amino acids. Germline CDR1 reads MDHEN; CDR2 reads SYDVKM. The V end lost 2 bases, the J end lost 3 bases, and 10 bases lay between the germline ends. The CDR3 is CASSLRRLSNEKLFF. The CDR3 DNA reads as TGTGCCAGCAGTTTACGGAGGTTGTCTAATGAAAAACTGTTTTTT.

There are many counts of this clone. This chain links TRBV4-1 with TRBJ2-7, with D perhaps TRBD1 (5 bases). This CDR3 comprises 14 residues. Between the trimmed V and J ends, which lost 6 bases and 3 bases, there was a span of 15 bases. Germline V gene lookup returns CDR1 MGHRA and CDR2 YSYEKL. The CDR3 coding sequence is TGCGCCAGCAGTCCCTTCGACAGTAACTACGAGCAGTACTTC. As protein: CASSPFDSNYEQYF.

CDR3 nucleotide sequence: TGTGCCAGCAGCCGCCACGGGATGGAAGAAGAAAAACTGTTTTTT. Its protein is CASSRHGMEEEKLFF. V is TRBV7-9 and J is TRBJ1-4; D is unclear. Germline loops: CDR1 SEHNR, CDR2 FQNEAQ (reference sequence). Trimming took off 5 bases at V and 8 bases at J, with 18 bases between the two ends. The CDR3 has 15 amino acids.

The chain links TRBV29-1 to TRBJ1-1; D call uncertain. In germline, CDR1 is SQVTM, CDR2 ANQGSEA. CDR3 length equals 11 residues. Trimming pared 7 bases from V and 1 base from J, leaving 7 bases between. The CDR3: CSGRRNTEAFF. CDR3 nucleotides: TGCAGCGGTAGGCGGAACACTGAAGCTTTCTTT.

This rearrangement joins TRBV5-4 to TRBJ2-6; tentative D call: TRBD1 (5 bases). Germline CDR1 SGHNT, CDR2 YYREEE (reference sequence). Deletions cut 5 bases from V and 4 bases from J, with 13 bases between. There are 15 residues in the CDR3. CDR3 DNA sequence: TGTGCCAGCAGGCCAGGGTTCCGGGGGGCCAACGTCCTGACTTTC. As protein: CASRPGFRGANVLTF.

This clone was seen once. The gene calls are TRBV7-3 and TRBJ2-2, with D possibly being TRBD1 or TRBD2 (6 bases each). This CDR3 comprises 15 residues. With 5 bases removed from V and 0 bases from J, the gap between germline ends came to 10 bases. Germline CDR1 SGHTA, CDR2 FQGTGA. For the CDR3, the DNA is TGTGCCAGCAGCCGAGGGGGGTCGAACACCGGGGAGCTGTTTTTT. Protein sequence: CASSRGGSNTGELFF.

This rearrangement joins TRBV11-3 to TRBJ2-3; no clear D. Germline CDR1 reads SGHNT; CDR2 reads YENEEA. The CDR3 covers 16 residues. The V end lost 5 bases, the J end lost 0 bases, and 15 bases lay between the germline ends. In nucleotides, the CDR3 is TGTGCCAGCAGCACCCGACGGTGTACTAGCACAGATACGCAGTATTTT. Protein: CASSTRRCTSTDTQYF.

This rearrangement joins TRBV19 to TRBJ2-2; 8 bases fit TRBD1. The CDR3 runs 16 residues. V was pared by 8 bases and J by 7 bases, with 15 bases of the junction left unmatched. Germline-derived CDR1 and CDR2 are LNHDA and SQIVND (reference sequence). This chain's CDR3 is CASGGPGQGAGGELFF. DNA for the CDR3: TGTGCCAGTGGCGGGCCAGGGCAGGGGGCTGGCGGGGAGCTGTTTTTT.

This clone was counted once. The chain has TRBV4-2 and TRBJ2-1, with D uncertain. V was clipped by 3 bases and J by 7 bases, with 10 bases between them. The CDR3 covers 13 residues. Looked up from germline, CDR1 is LGHNA and CDR2 is YNFKEQ. The DNA of the CDR3 is TGTGCCAGCAGCCATCTAGGGTCAAATGAGCAGTTCTTC. This gives the protein CASSHLGSNEQFF.

This rearrangement joins TRBV11-2 to TRBJ1-1, with D tentatively TRBD1 (5 bases). From germline, CDR1 is SGHAT and CDR2 FQNNGV. V lost 1 base to trimming and J lost 8 bases, with 14 bases between them. The CDR3 is 14 amino acids. The CDR3 is CASSLAYNRLEAFF. CDR3 nucleotide sequence: TGTGCCAGCAGCTTAGCTTATAACAGGCTCGAAGCTTTCTTT. Supplemented by reference TRBV11-2 and TRBJ1-1, the full variable domain reads EAGVAQSPRYKIIEKRQSVAFWCNPISGHATLYWYQQILGQGPKLLIQFQNNGVVDDSQLPKDRFSAERLKGVDSTLKIQPAKLEDSAVYLCASSLAYNRLEAFFGQGTRLTVV.

The chain has TRBV9 and TRBJ2-2; D remains unclear. The CDR3 has 16 residues. The germline V gene has CDR1 SGDLS and CDR2 YYNGEE. With 1 base removed from V and 1 base from J, the gap between germline ends came to 11 bases. The CDR3 spells CASSVRPTVNTGELFF. The CDR3 DNA reads TGTGCCAGCAGCGTACGCCCCACGGTGAACACCGGGGAGCTGTTTTTT.

The rearrangement joins TRBV27 to TRBJ2-1; D call uncertain. Trimming shortened V by 6 bases and J by 0 bases, and 9 bases separated the two germline ends. The CDR3 covers 14 residues. CDR1 and CDR2 from the germline V gene are MNHEY and SMNVEV (reference sequence). This CDR3 is CASRKSSSYNEQFF. CDR3 DNA: TGTGCCAGCAGAAAATCAAGCTCCTACAATGAGCAGTTCTTC.

The chain recombines TRBV2 with TRBJ2-3; D uncertain. In germline, CDR1 is SNHLY, CDR2 FYNNEI. V dropped 0 bases and J dropped 5 bases, with 0 bases sitting between them. This CDR3 is 11 amino acids long. CDR3 sequence: CASSEADTQYF. CDR3 sequence (DNA): TGTGCCAGCAGTGAAGCAGATACGCAGTATTTT.

This chain connects TRBV7-3 to TRBJ1-1; no clear D. Trimming removed 5 bases at V and 12 bases at J, with 19 bases between. Germline-derived CDR1 and CDR2 are SGHTA and FQGTGA. CDR3 size: 13 residues. The CDR3 DNA reads TGTGCCAGCAGCCCATCGGTCGGGGAAAAATCTTTCTTT. This translates into CASSPSVGEKSFF.

The count of this clone is one. Other DNA sequences within the sample encode an identical CDR3. J is TRBJ2-3 and V is TRBV9; D possibly corresponds to TRBD2 (5 bases). The ends were cut back, 0 bases at V and 1 base at J, with 6 bases in the middle. Germline assignment: CDR1 SGDLS and CDR2 YYNGEE. The CDR3 loop spans 14 amino acids. CDR3 nucleotides: TGTGCCAGCAGCGTAGGGACTGGCACAGATACGCAGTATTTT. Translation gives CASSVGTGTDTQYF.